The 3 T cell receptor beta chains reported below all come from one sample, sequenced in a study of CD8 T cells in Susac syndrome. Reverse transcription used roughly 0.45 to 1 ug RNA and random hexamers. One entry per CDR3 protein results from TCRdb running MiXCR on the immunoSEQ multiplex PCR reads. The sample lists 95,000 to 150,000 distinct CDR3 sequences, 94% occurring once. Sequenced sample: CD4+ T cells from PBMCs. Receptors originate from a human donor in good health.

This chain uses TRBV19 with TRBJ2-2; D assignment may be TRBD1 or TRBD2 (6 bases each). Trimming shortened V by 7 bases and J by 8 bases, and 17 bases separated the two germline ends. Germline V CDR1 and CDR2: LNHDA, SQIVND (reference sequence). This CDR3 has 14 residues. CDR3 sequence: CASTRTGTEGELFF. The CDR3 coding sequence is TGTGCCAGTACCCGCACAGGGACTGAGGGGGAGCTGTTTTTT.

The sample holds one count of this clonotype. The V call is TRBV5-1, the J call TRBJ2-3, with D unclear. Germline V gene data show CDR1 as SGHRS and CDR2 as YFSETQ. This CDR3 comprises 15 residues. Trimming removed 0 bases at V and 2 bases at J, with 10 bases between. Here the CDR3 DNA reads TGCGCCAGCAGCTTGGACGCTAAGGACACAGATACGCAGTATTTT. Its protein is CASSLDAKDTDTQYF.

The chain is built from TRBV11-1 and TRBJ2-5; TRBD2 agrees at 7 bases. The CDR3 totals 13 residues. The trim removed 8 bases at V and 0 bases at J, leaving 3 bases unmatched. Germline CDR1 reads SGHAT; CDR2 reads FQDESV (reference sequence). CDR3 residues: CASGLADQETQYF. CDR3 coding DNA: TGTGCCAGCGGGCTAGCGGACCAAGAGACCCAGTACTTC. Using reference TRBV11-1 and TRBJ2-5 for the parts outside the CDR3, the full variable domain is EAEVAQSPRYKITEKSQAVAFWCDPISGHATLYWYRQILGQGPELLVQFQDESVVDDSQLPKDRFSAERLKGVDSTLKIQPAELGDSAMYLCASGLADQETQYFGPGTRLLVL.